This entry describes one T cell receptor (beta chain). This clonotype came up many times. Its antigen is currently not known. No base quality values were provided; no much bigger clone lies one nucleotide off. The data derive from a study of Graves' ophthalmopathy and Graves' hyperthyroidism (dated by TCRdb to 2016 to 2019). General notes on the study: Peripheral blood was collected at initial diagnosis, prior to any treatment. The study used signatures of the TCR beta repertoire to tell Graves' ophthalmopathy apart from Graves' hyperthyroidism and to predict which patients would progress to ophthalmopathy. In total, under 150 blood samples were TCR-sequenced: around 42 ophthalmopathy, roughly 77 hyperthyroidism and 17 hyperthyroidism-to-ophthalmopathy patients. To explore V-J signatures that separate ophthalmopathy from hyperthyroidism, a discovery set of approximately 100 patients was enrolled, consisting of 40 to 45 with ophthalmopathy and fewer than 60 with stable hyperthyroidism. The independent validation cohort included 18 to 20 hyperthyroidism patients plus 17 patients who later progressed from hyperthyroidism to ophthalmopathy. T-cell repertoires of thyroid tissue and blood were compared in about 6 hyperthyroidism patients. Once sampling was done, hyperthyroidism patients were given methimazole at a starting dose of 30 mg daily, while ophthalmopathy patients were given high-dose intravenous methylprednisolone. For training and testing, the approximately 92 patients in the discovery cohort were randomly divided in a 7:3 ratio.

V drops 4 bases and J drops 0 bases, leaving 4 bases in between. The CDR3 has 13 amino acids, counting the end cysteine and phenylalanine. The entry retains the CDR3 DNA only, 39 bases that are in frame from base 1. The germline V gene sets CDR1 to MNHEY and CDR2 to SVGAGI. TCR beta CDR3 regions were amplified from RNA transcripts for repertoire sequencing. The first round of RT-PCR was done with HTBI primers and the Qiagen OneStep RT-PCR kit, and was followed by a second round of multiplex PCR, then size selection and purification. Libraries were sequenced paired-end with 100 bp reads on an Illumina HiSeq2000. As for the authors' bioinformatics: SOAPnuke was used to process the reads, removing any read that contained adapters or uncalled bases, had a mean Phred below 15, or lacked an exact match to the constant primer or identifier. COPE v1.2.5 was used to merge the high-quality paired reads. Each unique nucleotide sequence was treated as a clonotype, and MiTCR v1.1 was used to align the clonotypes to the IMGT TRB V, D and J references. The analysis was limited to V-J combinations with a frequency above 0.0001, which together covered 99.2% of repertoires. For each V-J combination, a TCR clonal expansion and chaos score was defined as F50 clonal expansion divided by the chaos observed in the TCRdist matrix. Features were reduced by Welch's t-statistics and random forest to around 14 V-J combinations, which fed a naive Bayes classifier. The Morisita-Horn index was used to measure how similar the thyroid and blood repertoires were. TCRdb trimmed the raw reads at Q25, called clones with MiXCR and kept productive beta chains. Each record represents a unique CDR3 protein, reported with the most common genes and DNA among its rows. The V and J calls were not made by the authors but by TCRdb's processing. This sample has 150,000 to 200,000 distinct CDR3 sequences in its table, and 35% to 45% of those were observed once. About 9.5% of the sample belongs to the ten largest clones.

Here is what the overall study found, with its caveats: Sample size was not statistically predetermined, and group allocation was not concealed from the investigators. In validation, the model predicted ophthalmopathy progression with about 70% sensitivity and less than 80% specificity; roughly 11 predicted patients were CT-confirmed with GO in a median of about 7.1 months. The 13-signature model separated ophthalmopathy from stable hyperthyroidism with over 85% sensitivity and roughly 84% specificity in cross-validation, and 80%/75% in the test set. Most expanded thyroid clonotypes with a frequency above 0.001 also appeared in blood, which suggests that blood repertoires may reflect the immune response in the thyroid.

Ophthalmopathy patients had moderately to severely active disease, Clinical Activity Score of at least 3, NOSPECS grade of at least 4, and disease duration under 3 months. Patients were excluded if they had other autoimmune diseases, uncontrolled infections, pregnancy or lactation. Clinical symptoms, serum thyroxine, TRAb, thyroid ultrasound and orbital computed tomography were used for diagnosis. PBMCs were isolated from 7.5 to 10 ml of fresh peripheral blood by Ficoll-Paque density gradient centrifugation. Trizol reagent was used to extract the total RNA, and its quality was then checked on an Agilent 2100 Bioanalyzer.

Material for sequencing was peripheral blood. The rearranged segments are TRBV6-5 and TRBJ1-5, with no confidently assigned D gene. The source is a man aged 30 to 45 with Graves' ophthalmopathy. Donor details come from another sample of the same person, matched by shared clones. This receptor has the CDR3 CASSSYSNQPQHF. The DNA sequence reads TGTGCCAGCAGTTCGTATAGCAATCAGCCCCAGCATTTT.